The 17 T cell receptor beta chains below come from one sample, sequenced in a study of blood T cells in healthy people across ages. Alongside a J-beta primer mix, a sample-barcoded 5' primer served in a second PCR lasting roughly 6 to 11 cycles. TCRdb re-derived calls from the 5' RACE reads in MiXCR, one entry per CDR3 protein. The sample carries roughly 1,100,000 distinct CDR3 sequences, under 30% recorded once. The sample also formed part of further work on T cells of mothers and their children.

The sequenced sample was blood. These receptor sequences come from a girl aged 2 to 9 in good health.

J is TRBJ2-5 and V is TRBV12-5; no clear D gene. The V gene's germline CDR1 is LGHNT and CDR2 FRNRAP. V shed 0 bases and J shed 7 bases, with 3 bases lying between them. The CDR3 is 11 residues long. CDR3 sequence: CASGLVATQYF. CDR3 bases: TGTGCTAGTGGTTTGGTAGCGACCCAGTACTTC.

V usage is TRBV6-2 or TRBV6-3 and J usage is TRBJ2-5, with D possibly matching TRBD2 (5 bases). V lost 2 bases to trimming and J lost 11 bases, with 15 bases between them. The germline CDR1 and CDR2 sequences are MNHEY and SVGEGT. The CDR3 is 13 amino acids. CDR3 bases: TGTGCCAGCAGTTACGCCGGACTTGGGGAGCAGTACTTC. The encoded protein is CASSYAGLGEQYF.

The chain carries TRBV29-1 and TRBJ2-5; no clear D gene. CDR3 length: 12 amino acids. Germline CDR1 reads SQVTM; CDR2 reads ANQGSEA. V lost 5 bases and J lost 5, with 12 bases in between. CDR3 amino acids: CSVILAGETQYF. In nucleotides, the CDR3 is TGCAGCGTTATTCTGGCCGGGGAGACCCAGTACTTC.

The chain employs TRBV5-1 and TRBJ1-4, with 9 bases identical to TRBD1. The CDR3 has 14 residues. Trimming cost V 3 bases and J 6 bases; bases outside gene matches: 3. Germline values: CDR1 SGHRS, CDR2 YFSETQ. CDR3 loop: CASSSGTGHEKLFF. As DNA, the CDR3 is TGCGCCAGCAGCTCGGGGACAGGGCATGAAAAACTGTTTTTT.

As to this clonotype: A read error may account for a junction end that differs from germline. The J gene is TRBJ2-3, the V gene TRBV12-3 or TRBV12-4; D assignment may be TRBD1 or TRBD2 (5 bases each). The CDR3 totals 11 residues. The CDR3 DNA reads as TGTGCCAGCAGTTTGGGGGATACGCGGTATTTT. Translation gives CASSLGDTRYF.

The V gene is TRBV5-1, the J gene TRBJ2-7; no clear D gene. The germline V gene encodes CDR1 SGHRS and CDR2 YFSETQ. The V and J ends lost 0 bases and 7 bases respectively, with 17 bases between them. This CDR3 comprises 15 residues. As DNA, the CDR3 is TGCGCCAGCAGCTTGGGGGTCTTACGACTGGATGAGCAGTACTTC. Translating gives CASSLGVLRLDEQYF.

The CDR3 sequence is CATSGFSGGPTDTQYF. CDR3 sequence (DNA): TGTGCCACCAGTGGTTTTAGCGGGGGCCCCACAGATACGCAGTATTTT. V gene TRBV24-1 combines with J gene TRBJ2-3, with 9 bases that match TRBD2. Germline V gives CDR1 KGHDR, CDR2 SFDVKD. The V segment lost 5 bases and the J segment 2 bases; nucleotides outside the gene matches: 7. The CDR3 sequence is 16 residues long.

This chain connects TRBV28 to TRBJ2-5; no firm D call. V was trimmed by 8 bases and J by 4 bases, leaving 11 bases between them. There are 12 residues in the CDR3. Germline CDR1 reads MDHEN; CDR2 reads SYDVKM. The CDR3 DNA reads as TGTGCCAGCGCCGACTCGGGAGAGACCCAGTACTTC. Amino acids: CASADSGETQYF.

The chain employs TRBV3-1 and TRBJ1-6, with D perhaps TRBD1 (6 bases). The CDR3 runs to 14 residues. Trimming took off 1 base at V and 7 bases at J, with 8 bases between the two ends. Germline V gives CDR1 LGHDT, CDR2 YNNKEL (reference sequence). The CDR3 here is CASSQGTANSPLHF. The CDR3 DNA sequence: TGTGCCAGCAGCCAAGGGACAGCGAATTCACCCCTCCACTTT. Together with reference TRBV3-1 and TRBJ1-6, the CDR3 gives the full variable domain: DTAVSQTPKYLVTQMGNDKSIKCEQNLGHDTMYWYKQDSKKFLKIMFSYNNKELIINETVPNRFSPKSPDKAHLNLHINSLELGDSAVYFCASSQGTANSPLHFGNGTRLTVT.

This clonotype was observed a few times. This rearrangement joins TRBV10-3 to TRBJ2-1, with D perhaps assigned TRBD1 or TRBD2 (7 bases each). The CDR3 consists of 15 residues. Germline V gene data show CDR1 as ENHRY and CDR2 as SYGVKD. Trimming removed 6 bases at V and 6 bases at J, with 18 bases between. The CDR3 DNA sequence: TGTGCCATCAGGAACGACAGGGAGGGGGGCAATGAGCAGTTCTTC. This codes for CAIRNDREGGNEQFF.

The table lists this clonotype with a few counts. This chain uses TRBV7-2 with TRBJ2-5; 9 bases are a match to TRBD2. With the DNA end fitting TRBJ2-7 better, the J assignment may be wrong. The CDR3 totals 16 residues. CDR1 is SGHTA, CDR2 FQGNSA, per germline. The CDR3: CASSLGGGAATYEQYF. The CDR3 DNA is TGTGCCAGCAGCTTAGGCGGGGGGGCTGCAACGTACGAGCAGTACTTC.

The J gene is TRBJ2-5, the V gene TRBV15, with 9 positions matching TRBD2. The J call could be wrong; TRBJ2-1 is a better fit for the DNA end. Germline values: CDR1 LNHNV, CDR2 YYDKDF (reference sequence). The CDR3 spans 15 residues. The CDR3 loop reads CATSTGGSGSGEQFF. The CDR3 nucleotides read TGTGCCACCAGCACAGGGGGTAGCGGGAGTGGGGAGCAGTTCTTC.

This chain connects TRBV7-9 to TRBJ1-4; D is unclear. V lost 5 bases and J 8 bases, leaving 15 bases between the germline ends. Germline CDR1 is SEHNR and CDR2 is FQNEAQ (reference sequence). The CDR3 totals 14 residues. CDR3 sequence reads: CASSDQGLREKLFF. The CDR3 coding sequence is TGTGCCAGCAGCGACCAAGGGCTACGGGAAAAACTGTTTTTT.

This clonotype was observed a few times. The gene calls are TRBV9 and TRBJ2-7; the D gene is possibly TRBD2 (6 bases). The CDR3 extends over 14 amino acids. The germline V and J ends were trimmed by 2 bases and 3 bases, with 12 bases remaining between them. The germline CDR1 and CDR2 sequences are SGDLS and YYNGEE. The CDR3 DNA reads TGTGCCAGCAGCGTGAGTCTAGCGAGCTACGAGCAGTACTTC. It encodes CASSVSLASYEQYF.

The chain uses TRBV24-1 and TRBJ2-5; D gene uncertain. CDR1 is KGHDR and CDR2 is SFDVKD in the germline V gene. Trimming left V 5 bases short and J 2 bases short, with 8 bases between. The CDR3 runs 13 residues. This chain's CDR3 is CATSGDTQETQYF. The CDR3 DNA reads TGTGCCACCAGTGGAGACACGCAAGAGACCCAGTACTTC.

This clonotype turned up a few times. The CDR3 sequence: CSARDDSWGNEAFF. In nucleotides, the CDR3 is TGCAGTGCTAGAGATGACAGTTGGGGAAACGAAGCTTTCTTT. The genes are TRBV20-1 and TRBJ1-1; D may be TRBD1 (5 bases). Germline CDR1 DFQATT, CDR2 SNEGSKA (reference sequence). The CDR3 length is 14 residues. With 0 bases removed from V and 8 bases from J, the gap between germline ends came to 16 bases.

V gene TRBV7-9 combines with J gene TRBJ2-5; TRBD1 or TRBD2 may be the D gene (5 bases each). The V end was cut by 2 bases, the J end by 4 bases, with 14 bases between. CDR3 length equals 15 residues. CDR1 is SEHNR and CDR2 is FQNEAQ in the germline V gene (reference sequence). The CDR3 DNA follows: TGTGCCAGCAGCTTAAAAGAGGGGACCTTAGAGACCCAGTACTTC. Translated: CASSLKEGTLETQYF.